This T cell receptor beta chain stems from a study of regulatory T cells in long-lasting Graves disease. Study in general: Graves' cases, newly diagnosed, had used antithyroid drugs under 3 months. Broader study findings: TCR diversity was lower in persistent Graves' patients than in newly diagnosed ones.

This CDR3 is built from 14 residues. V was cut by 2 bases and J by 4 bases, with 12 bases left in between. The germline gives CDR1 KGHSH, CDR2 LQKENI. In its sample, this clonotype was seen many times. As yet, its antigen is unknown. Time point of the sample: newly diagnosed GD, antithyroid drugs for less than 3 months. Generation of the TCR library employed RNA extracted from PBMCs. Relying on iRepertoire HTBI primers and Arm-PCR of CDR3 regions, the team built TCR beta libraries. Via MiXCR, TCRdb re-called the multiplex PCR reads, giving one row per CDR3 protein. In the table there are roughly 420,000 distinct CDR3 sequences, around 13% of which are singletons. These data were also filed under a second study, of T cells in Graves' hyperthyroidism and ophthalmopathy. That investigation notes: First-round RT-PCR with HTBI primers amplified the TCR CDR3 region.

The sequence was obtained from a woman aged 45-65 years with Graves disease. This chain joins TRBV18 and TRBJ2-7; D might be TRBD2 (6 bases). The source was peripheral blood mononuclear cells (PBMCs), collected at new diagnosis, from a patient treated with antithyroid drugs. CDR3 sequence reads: CASSPAGLWYEQYF. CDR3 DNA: TGTGCCAGCTCACCAGCCGGACTATGGTACGAGCAGTACTTC.